This TCR beta chain is from a study of blood T cell repertoires in COVID-19. The data were produced by immunoSEQ multiplex PCR, yet TCRdb's version contains in-frame clones alone and is incomplete. Among approximately 400,000 clones listed, about four fifths were seen once. The V end was cut by 6 bases, the J end by 4 bases, with 10 bases between. This CDR3 is built from 13 residues. Germline lookup yields CDR1 MNHEY and CDR2 SVGAGI. This clone was seen at least ten times. The chain carries TRBV6-5 and TRBJ1-5; no clear D. The sample consisted of PBMCs or T cells enriched from blood (not recorded which). This clonotype was sampled from a woman between 50 and 59 years old who had recovered from COVID-19. The CDR3 coding sequence is TGTGCCAGCAGCTTACAGCAAAATCAGCCCCAGCATTTT. It encodes CASSLQQNQPQHF.